This T cell receptor (beta chain) came from a study of blood T cell repertoires in COVID-19. Study at large: Collection of acute and convalescent COVID-19 samples took place in the United States, Italy and Spain. Nucleic acid was either cDNA or gDNA, and it came from T cells, B-cell-depleted T cells, or PBMCs.

Generated by immunoSEQ multiplex PCR, the TCRdb table keeps only in-frame clones and is missing some. The sample includes approximately 54,000 clones, about four fifths of them seen just once. Sample: peripheral blood. The TCR comes from a woman aged 55 to 70 with acute or convalescent COVID-19.

The CDR3 protein is CASSRRRDTEAFF. CDR3 coding DNA: TGCGCCAGCAGCCGAAGACGGGACACTGAAGCTTTCTTT. The chain combines TRBV5-1 with TRBJ1-1; no reliable D call. The V and J ends lost 4 bases and 3 bases respectively, with 10 bases between them. The CDR3 runs 13 residues. Germline loops: CDR1 SGHRS, CDR2 YFSETQ.